This is a list of T cell receptor beta chains from one sample in a study of cytomegalovirus exposure and HLA in healthy donors. The protocol was immunoSEQ multiplex PCR, while the TCRdb copy is restricted to in-frame clones and leaves out a portion. The sample carries over 75,000 clones, less than 70% recorded once. The specimen sequenced was PBMCs. Receptors were obtained from a human donor in good health. Both conserved end residues are part of each CDR3. A D gene is named only where the DNA matches it firmly. Expanded clones get a size class; other rows say once, few or many, or leave the size out.

TRBV6-5	TRBJ1-2	NA	15	NA	CASSYPRGSHYGYTF	TGTGCCAGCAGTTACCCCAGGGGAAGTCACTATGGCTACACCTTC
TRBV6-4	TRBJ1-2	NA	11	TRBD1	CASRGDRGYTF	TGTGCCAGCCGGGGGGACAGGGGATACACCTTC
TRBV5-6	TRBJ1-5	NA	16	TRBD1	CASSLGAGGTFKPQHF	TGTGCCAGCAGCCTGGGGGCAGGGGGGACATTCAAGCCCCAGCATTTT
TRBV6-5	TRBJ2-2	NA	16	TRBD1	CASSYDPTGKAGELFF	TGTGCCAGCAGCTACGACCCGACAGGGAAGGCCGGGGAGCTGTTTTTT
TRBV4-2	TRBJ2-3	NA	17	TRBD2	CASSQGPAGASTDTQYF	TGTGCCAGCAGCCAAGGACCAGCGGGGGCGAGCACAGATACGCAGTATTTT
TRBV4-3	TRBJ1-6	few	17	NA	CASSLRGGSSYNSPLHF	TGCGCCAGCAGCCTAAGGGGCGGCAGCTCCTATAATTCACCCCTCCACTTT
TRBV6-1	TRBJ2-7	NA	15	NA	CASSQAPRVREGAYF	TGTGCCAGCAGTCAGGCTCCGAGGGTTCGGGAAGGAGCGTACTTC
TRBV4-2	TRBJ2-3	NA	15	TRBD2	CASSRSSGDTDTQYF	TGTGCCAGCAGCCGAAGTAGCGGGGACACAGATACGCAGTATTTT
TRBV19	TRBJ2-3	NA	17	TRBD2	CASSSKPLAGETDTQYF	TGTGCCAGTAGTTCTAAACCTCTAGCGGGGGAGACAGATACGCAGTATTTT
TRBV6-5	TRBJ2-5	NA	15	TRBD1	CASSTTGAGQETQYF	TGTGCCAGCAGTACCACAGGGGCCGGCCAAGAGACCCAGTACTTC
TRBV4-3	TRBJ2-1	NA	16	TRBD2	CASSQVASGVFNEQFF	TGCGCCAGCAGCCAAGTGGCTAGCGGGGTCTTCAATGAGCAGTTCTTC
TRBV18	TRBJ2-7	NA	14	NA	CASSPGLWAYEQYF	TGTGCCAGCTCACCGGGACTTTGGGCCTACGAGCAGTACTTC
TRBV5-4	TRBJ2-7	NA	14	NA	CASSLYGRTYEQYF	TGTGCCAGCAGCTTGTATGGCAGAACCTACGAGCAGTACTTC
TRBV14	TRBJ1-1	NA	13	NA	CASSQVRGSKAFF	TGTGCCAGCAGCCAAGTGCGGGGATCTAAAGCTTTCTTT
TRBV29-1	TRBJ2-3	NA	16	TRBD2	CSVEEGSGGARDTQYF	TGCAGCGTTGAAGAAGGTAGCGGGGGGGCTAGAGATACGCAGTATTTT
TRBV5-1	TRBJ2-1	NA	12	TRBD2	CASSDSGLEQFF	TGCGCCAGCAGCGACTCGGGACTAGAGCAGTTCTTC
TRBV7-2	TRBJ1-3	NA	16	NA	CASSTSTGSSGNTIYF	TGTGCCAGCAGCACATCGACAGGCAGCTCTGGAAACACCATATATTTT
TRBV7-6	TRBJ2-5	NA	15	TRBD1	CASSLRQGVRETQYF	TGTGCCAGCAGCCTAAGACAGGGGGTACGGGAGACCCAGTACTTC
TRBV7-2	TRBJ2-5	NA	15	NA	CASSSLALLEETQYF	TGTGCCAGCAGCTCGCTAGCCCTACTAGAAGAGACCCAGTACTTC
TRBV19	TRBJ2-7	once	14	TRBD1	CASSMGQGAYEQYF	TGTGCCAGTAGTATGGGACAGGGGGCCTACGAGCAGTACTTC
TRBV18	TRBJ1-2	few	17	TRBD1	CASLKSPQGALDYGYTF	TGTGCCAGCTTGAAATCTCCACAGGGGGCTCTGGACTATGGCTACACCTTC
TRBV4-2	TRBJ2-2	few	17	TRBD2	CASSQDWSGGFTGELFF	TGTGCCAGCAGCCAAGATTGGAGCGGGGGCTTCACCGGGGAGCTGTTTTTT
TRBV25-1	TRBJ2-2	NA	16	TRBD1	CASRPGTGATTGELFF	TGTGCCAGCCGACCCGGGACAGGGGCGACCACCGGGGAGCTGTTTTTT
TRBV7-9	TRBJ1-6	NA	18	NA	CASSLGSGAGVYNSPLHF	TGTGCCAGCAGCTTAGGTTCAGGGGCGGGGGTATATAATTCACCCCTCCACTTT
TRBV7-2	TRBJ1-6	NA	16	NA	CASSYRALPWNSPLHF	TGTGCCAGCAGCTACAGGGCCCTTCCTTGGAATTCACCCCTCCACTTT
TRBV18	TRBJ2-2	NA	17	NA	CASSPRGPRPNTGELFF	TGTGCCAGCTCACCGAGAGGGCCTCGGCCGAACACCGGGGAGCTGTTTTTT
TRBV4-1	TRBJ2-2	NA	15	NA	CASSQEAANTGELFF	TGCGCCAGCAGCCAGGAGGCAGCAAACACCGGGGAGCTGTTTTTT
TRBV4-3	TRBJ2-3	NA	16	TRBD1	CASSQRDRGRTDTQYF	TGCGCCAGCAGCCAGAGGGACAGGGGAAGAACAGATACGCAGTATTTT
TRBV7-6	TRBJ2-7	NA	13	NA	CASSLSGQYEQYF	TGTGCCAGCAGCCTTTCCGGACAGTACGAGCAGTACTTC
TRBV15	TRBJ1-2	few	13	NA	CATSRDSLYGYTF	TGTGCCACCAGCAGAGATAGTCTGTATGGCTACACCTTC
TRBV25-1	TRBJ1-4	NA	11	NA	CASSLDEKLFF	TGTGCCAGCAGTCTTGATGAAAAACTGTTTTTT
TRBV9	TRBJ1-4	NA	15	TRBD1	CASSGGTAGNEKLFF	TGTGCCAGCAGCGGGGGGACAGCAGGAAATGAAAAACTGTTTTTT
TRBV7-8	TRBJ1-2	NA	14	NA	CASSLARGGFGYTF	TGTGCCAGCAGCTTAGCGAGGGGGGGGTTTGGCTACACCTTC
TRBV30	TRBJ2-7	NA	12	NA	CAWSVRGYEQYF	TGTGCCTGGAGTGTACGGGGGTACGAGCAGTACTTC
TRBV25-1	TRBJ1-3	NA	14	TRBD1	CASSLQGAGNTIYF	TGTGCCAGCAGTCTACAGGGGGCCGGAAACACCATATATTTT
TRBV18	TRBJ2-5	NA	15	TRBD2	CASSPSSSGGETQYF	TGTGCCAGCTCACCAAGTTCGAGCGGGGGAGAGACCCAGTACTTC
TRBV6-4	TRBJ2-3	NA	17	TRBD2	CASSGPGTSGGLYTQYF	TGTGCCAGCAGTGGCCCCGGGACTAGCGGGGGACTATACACGCAGTATTTT
TRBV13	TRBJ2-3	NA	16	NA	CASSLVWRGGTDTQYF	TGTGCCAGCAGCTTAGTTTGGAGGGGGGGAACAGATACGCAGTATTTT
TRBV10-3	TRBJ2-6	NA	16	TRBD2	CAISEWEGPGANVLTF	TGTGCCATCAGTGAGTGGGAGGGGCCCGGGGCCAACGTCCTGACTTTC
TRBV19	TRBJ1-5	NA	15	TRBD1	CASSMQGGRDQPQHF	TGTGCCAGTAGTATGCAGGGGGGACGGGATCAGCCCCAGCATTTT
TRBV10-3	TRBJ2-5	NA	16	NA	CAISGRGREYQETQYF	TGTGCCATCAGTGGGAGAGGGCGAGAGTACCAAGAGACCCAGTACTTC
TRBV19	TRBJ1-5	NA	17	TRBD1	CASSGGQVLVMDQPQHF	TGTGCCAGTAGTGGGGGACAGGTCTTAGTTATGGATCAGCCCCAGCATTTT
TRBV4-2	TRBJ1-4	NA	17	TRBD1	CASSLNLGTGRDEKLFF	TGTGCCAGCAGCCTTAACCTGGGGACAGGGCGAGATGAAAAACTGTTTTTT
TRBV19	TRBJ2-7	NA	15	TRBD1	CASSIRTGVPYEQYF	TGTGCCAGTAGTATACGGACAGGGGTCCCCTACGAGCAGTACTTC
TRBV4-1	TRBJ1-5	NA	15	TRBD1	CASSHKGAGEQPQHF	TGCGCCAGCAGCCATAAGGGGGCAGGGGAGCAGCCCCAGCATTTT
TRBV4-2	TRBJ1-5	few	14	NA	CASSQGGRNQPQHF	TGTGCCAGCAGCCAAGGCGGGCGCAATCAGCCCCAGCATTTT
TRBV5-1	TRBJ1-2	NA	12	NA	CASSLQGNGYTF	TGCGCCAGCAGCTTGCAGGGGAATGGCTACACCTTC
TRBV30	TRBJ2-7	NA	14	NA	CAWRGGGPTYEQYF	TGTGCCTGGAGGGGCGGGGGCCCAACCTACGAGCAGTACTTC
TRBV10-3	TRBJ1-1	many	15	TRBD1	CAISTPGTGGTEAFF	TGTGCCATCAGTACACCCGGGACAGGGGGCACTGAAGCTTTCTTT
TRBV5-1	TRBJ1-2	NA	14	TRBD1	CASSLGGQNYGYTF	TGCGCCAGCAGCTTGGGGGGACAGAACTATGGCTACACCTTC
TRBV5-3	TRBJ1-3	NA	18	TRBD1	CARSLLGSDRVAGNTIYF	TGTGCCAGAAGCTTGTTAGGCTCCGACAGGGTGGCTGGAAACACCATATATTTT
TRBV11-2	TRBJ2-5	NA	15	TRBD2	CASSSTGTRQETQYF	TGTGCCAGCAGCTCAACCGGGACTAGACAAGAGACCCAGTACTTC
TRBV10-3	TRBJ1-1	NA	13	NA	CAISGQGSTEAFF	TGTGCCATCAGTGGTCAGGGATCCACTGAAGCTTTCTTT
TRBV11-2	TRBJ2-2	NA	16	TRBD2	CASSPRLYGGTGELFF	TGTGCCAGCAGCCCCCGACTTTACGGGGGGACCGGGGAGCTGTTTTTT